The text below deals with one T cell receptor beta chain. The sample is drawn from a study of monozygotic twins with inflammatory bowel disease. Molecular identifiers with 6-nucleotide sample barcodes were added during cDNA synthesis via template switching. TCRdb derives one entry per CDR3 protein from the 5' RACE reads, leaving out DNA. The sample has 350,000 to 400,000 distinct CDR3 sequences. The CDR3 has 16 amino acids. Germline CDR1 reads MGHRA; CDR2 reads YSYEKL. The chain carries TRBV4-1 and TRBJ2-7; no DNA is available, so the TRBD2 call from TCRdb remains unchecked. The specimen sequenced was blood. The receptor comes from a human donor with ulcerative colitis or Crohn's disease, or a healthy co-twin of an affected twin (not recorded which). The CDR3 sequence: CASSQELAGRNYEQYF.